This TCR beta chain originates from a study of response to subunit inactivated influenza vaccine. Per germline, CDR1 SGHRS and CDR2 YFSETQ. This CDR3 comprises 14 residues. V dropped 0 bases and J dropped 8 bases, with 14 bases sitting between them. This clonotype has more than one count but fewer than ten. TCRdb independently ran MiXCR on the RT-PCR reads; one entry per CDR3 protein. The sample has around 320,000 distinct CDR3 sequences, approximately 23% seen once; the top ten hold 10%. Sequencing was performed on PBMCs from blood, taken 21 months after vaccination. This clonotype originated in a man between 50 and 70 years old who received an inactivated influenza vaccine. V is TRBV5-1 and J is TRBJ1-2, with D hard to call. The chain's CDR3 is CASSLGRVLGGYTF. CDR3 DNA: TGCGCCAGCAGCTTGGGACGGGTTTTGGGCGGCTACACCTTC.